This passage covers 3 T cell receptor beta chains from one sample sequenced in a study of T-cell reconstitution after alpha-beta-depleted transplantation in children. Unique molecular identifiers were incorporated during preparation of the TCRbeta library. TCRdb re-derived calls from the PCR reads in MiXCR, one entry per CDR3 protein. This sample has hundreds of thousands of distinct CDR3 sequences, with about 26% found just once. The input for sequencing was PBMCs, taken before TCRalphabeta/CD19-depleted stem cell transplant. These receptors were taken from a girl under 10 years old with Fanconi anemia, due to receive a stem cell transplant.

This clonotype was seen many times. The V and J genes are TRBV12-3 or TRBV12-4 and TRBJ1-2, with D maybe TRBD1 (6 bases). The CDR3 has 14 residues. Deletions cut 4 bases from V and 4 bases from J, with 13 bases between. CDR3 coding DNA: TGTGCCAGCAGTTCCCCAGGGGTCCTCTATGGCTACACCTTC. Amino acid sequence: CASSSPGVLYGYTF.

This clonotype was observed a few times. The chain combines TRBV25-1 with TRBJ2-1; TRBD2 agrees at 11 bases. The CDR3 runs 20 residues. The germline CDR1 and CDR2 sequences are MGHDK and SYGVNS. V lost 5 bases to trimming and J lost 2 bases; unmatched junction nucleotides: 17. DNA for the CDR3: TGTGCCAGCAGTCCCCGAGGACAGAGTTTTAGCGGGGGGGCCTACAATGAGCAGTTCTTC. Translated: CASSPRGQSFSGGAYNEQFF.

This clonotype was counted a few times. The chain uses TRBV29-1 and TRBJ2-7; D remains unclear. Germline V gene data show CDR1 as SQVTM and CDR2 as ANQGSEA. The CDR3 covers 15 residues. Trimming took 6 bases from V and 5 from J, leaving 23 bases between them. CDR3 sequence (DNA): TGCAGCGTCCGAAGGTTGAAGGAAGTTCGTGACGAGCAGTACTTC. Translating gives CSVRRLKEVRDEQYF.